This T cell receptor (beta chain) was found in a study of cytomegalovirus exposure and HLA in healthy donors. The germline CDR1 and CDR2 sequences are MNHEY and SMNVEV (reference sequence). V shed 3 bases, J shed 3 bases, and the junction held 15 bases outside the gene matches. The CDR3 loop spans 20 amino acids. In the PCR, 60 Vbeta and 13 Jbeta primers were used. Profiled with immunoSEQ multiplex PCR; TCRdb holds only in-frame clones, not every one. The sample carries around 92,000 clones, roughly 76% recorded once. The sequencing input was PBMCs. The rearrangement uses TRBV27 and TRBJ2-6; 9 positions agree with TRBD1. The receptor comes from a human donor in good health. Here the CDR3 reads CASSFLPGQGRSGGANVLTF. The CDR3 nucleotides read TGTGCCAGCAGTTTCTTACCTGGACAGGGGCGCAGCGGTGGGGCCAACGTCCTGACTTTC.